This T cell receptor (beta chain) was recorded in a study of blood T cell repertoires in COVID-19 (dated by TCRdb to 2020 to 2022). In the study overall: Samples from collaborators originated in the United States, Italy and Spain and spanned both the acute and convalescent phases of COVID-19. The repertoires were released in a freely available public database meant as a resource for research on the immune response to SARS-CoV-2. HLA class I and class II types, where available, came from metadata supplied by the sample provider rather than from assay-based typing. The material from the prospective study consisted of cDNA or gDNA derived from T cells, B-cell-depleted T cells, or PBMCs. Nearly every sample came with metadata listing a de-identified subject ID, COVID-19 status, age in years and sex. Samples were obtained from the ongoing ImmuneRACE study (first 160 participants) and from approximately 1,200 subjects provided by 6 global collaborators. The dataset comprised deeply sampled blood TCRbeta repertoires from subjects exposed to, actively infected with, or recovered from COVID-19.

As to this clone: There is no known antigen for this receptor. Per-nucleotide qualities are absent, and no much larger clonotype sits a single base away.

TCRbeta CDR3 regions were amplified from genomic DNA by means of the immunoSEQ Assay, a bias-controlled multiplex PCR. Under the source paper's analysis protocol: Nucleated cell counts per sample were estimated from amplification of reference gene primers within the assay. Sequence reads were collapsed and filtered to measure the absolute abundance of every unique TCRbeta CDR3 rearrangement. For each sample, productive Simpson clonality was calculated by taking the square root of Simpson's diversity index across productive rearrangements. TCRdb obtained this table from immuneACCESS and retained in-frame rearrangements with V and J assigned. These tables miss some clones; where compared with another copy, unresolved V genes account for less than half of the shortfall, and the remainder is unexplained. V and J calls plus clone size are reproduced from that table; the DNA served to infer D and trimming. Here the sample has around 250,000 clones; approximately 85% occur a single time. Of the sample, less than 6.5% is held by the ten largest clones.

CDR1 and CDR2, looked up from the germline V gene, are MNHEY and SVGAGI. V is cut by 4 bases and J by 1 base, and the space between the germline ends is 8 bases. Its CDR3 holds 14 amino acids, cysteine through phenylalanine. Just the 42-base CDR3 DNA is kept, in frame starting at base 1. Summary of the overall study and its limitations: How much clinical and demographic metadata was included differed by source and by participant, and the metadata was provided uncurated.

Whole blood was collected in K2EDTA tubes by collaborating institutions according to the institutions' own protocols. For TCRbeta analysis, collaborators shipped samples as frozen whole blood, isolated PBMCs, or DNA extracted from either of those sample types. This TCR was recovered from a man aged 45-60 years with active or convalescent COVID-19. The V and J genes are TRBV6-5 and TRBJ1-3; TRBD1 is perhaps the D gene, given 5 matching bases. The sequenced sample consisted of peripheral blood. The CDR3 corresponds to CASSWTPSGNTIYF. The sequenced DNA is TGTGCCAGCAGTTGGACACCTTCTGGAAACACCATATATTTT.